These 27 T cell receptor beta chains were all obtained from the same sample, sequenced in a study of blood T cell repertoires in COVID-19. Repertoires were generated with immunoSEQ multiplex PCR, while TCRdb's copy carries only in-frame clones and drops some. The table has under 400,000 clones, about nine tenths seen once. The specimen was PBMCs or T cells enriched from blood (not recorded which). The receptors derive from a woman aged 25 to 39 who had been exposed to COVID-19.

This clone was seen more than once but under ten times. The rearrangement uses TRBV4-2 and TRBJ2-7; no firm D call. The germline CDR1 and CDR2 sequences are LGHNA and YNFKEQ. Trimming removed 1 base at V and 3 bases at J, with 10 bases between. This CDR3 contains 14 residues. The CDR3 nucleotides read TGTGCCAGCAGCCAAGGAAACACATTCTACGAGCAGTACTTC. Protein sequence: CASSQGNTFYEQYF.

This clone was detected a few times. The rearrangement links TRBV2 to TRBJ2-5; D possibly corresponds to TRBD2 (7 bases). Trimming removed 8 bases at V and 2 bases at J, with 12 bases between. CDR3 length: 13 amino acids. Germline CDR1 SNHLY, CDR2 FYNNEI. The CDR3 coding sequence is TGTGCCAGCGAGGGGGGGATTCAAGAGACCCAGTACTTC. It is translated as CASEGGIQETQYF.

The rearrangement joins TRBV19 to TRBJ2-5, with 8 nucleotides matching TRBD1. The CDR3 loop spans 14 amino acids. From germline, CDR1 is LNHDA and CDR2 SQIVND (reference sequence). Trimming took 2 bases from V and 4 from J; bases not matched to a gene: 3. CDR3 loop: CASSIQGAGETQYF. The CDR3, as DNA: TGTGCCAGTAGTATACAGGGGGCGGGAGAGACCCAGTACTTC.

The gene calls are TRBV7-6 and TRBJ1-5; TRBD1 aligns across 8 bases. The CDR3 has 15 residues. The germline V gene encodes CDR1 SGHVS and CDR2 FNYEAQ. Losses at the gene ends were 5 bases for V and 3 bases for J; bases not matched to a gene: 6. Written as DNA, the CDR3 is TGTGCCAGCAGCCCTACAGGGGGAATCAATCAGCCCCAGCATTTT. Residues: CASSPTGGINQPQHF.

The genes are TRBV2 and TRBJ2-2, with TRBD2 identical over 11 bases. Germline CDR1 and CDR2: SNHLY and FYNNEI. V lost 6 bases and J lost 5; bases outside the gene matches: 5. The CDR3 spans 15 residues. The DNA for the CDR3 is TGTGCCAGCAGGCTACTAGCGGGAGTGACCGGGGAGCTGTTTTTT. Translating it yields CASRLLAGVTGELFF.

The chain combines TRBV3-1 (or the pseudogene TRBV3-2) with TRBJ2-1; D call uncertain. V was clipped by 4 bases and J by 0 bases, with 10 bases between them. The CDR3 runs to 15 residues. The V gene's germline CDR1 is LGHDT and CDR2 YNNKEL (reference sequence). The CDR3 DNA reads as TGTGCCAGCAGCCGATCTTATAGCTCCTACAATGAGCAGTTCTTC. Translation gives CASSRSYSSYNEQFF.

This clone appeared a few times. The rearrangement links TRBV5-1 to TRBJ2-7, with TRBD2 matching over 8 bases. J was trimmed by 6 bases and V by 4 bases; bases with no gene match: 12. The germline CDR1 and CDR2 sequences are SGHRS and YFSETQ. CDR3 length: 15 amino acids. The DNA for the CDR3 is TGCGCCAGCAGCACCGTAGCGGGAACACTAGCCGAGCAGTACTTC. It encodes CASSTVAGTLAEQYF.

The rearrangement joins TRBV21-1 to TRBJ1-3; the tabulated D call, TRBD1, remains unverified against the DNA. TRBV21-1 constitutes a pseudogene. The CDR3 is made up of 15 amino acids. The CDR3 region is CASSKKGGRRNTIYF. The CDR3 nucleotides read TGTGCCAGCAGCAAAAAAGGGGGTCGGAGAAACACCATATATTTT.

This chain joins TRBV19 and TRBJ2-1; 8 bases map to TRBD1. Looked up from germline, CDR1 is LNHDA and CDR2 is SQIVND (reference sequence). This CDR3 contains 15 residues. V was pared by 6 bases and J by 5 bases, with 9 bases of the junction left unmatched. As DNA, the CDR3 is TGTGCCAGTAGGCCCCAGGGGGCTATCGACAATGAGCAGTTCTTC. This codes for CASRPQGAIDNEQFF. Full variable domain (rest looked up from reference TRBV19 and TRBJ2-1): DGGITQSPKYLFRKEGQNVTLSCEQNLNHDAMYWYRQDPGQGLRLIYYSQIVNDFQKGDIAEGYSVSREKKESFPLTVTSAQKNPTAFYLCASRPQGAIDNEQFFGPGTRLTVL.

The chain carries TRBV7-9 and TRBJ2-2; D gene unclear. V shed 5 bases and J shed 7 bases, with 8 bases lying between them. From germline, CDR1 is SEHNR and CDR2 FQNEAQ (reference sequence). The CDR3 is made up of 12 amino acids. CDR3 protein: CASSPPGGELFF. The DNA of the CDR3 is TGTGCCAGCAGCCCCCCCGGCGGGGAGCTGTTTTTT.

The chain uses TRBV5-4 and TRBJ2-3, with a possible D match to TRBD1 (6 bases). Trimming took off 0 bases at V and 6 bases at J, with 8 bases between the two ends. This CDR3 is built from 13 residues. Germline lookup yields CDR1 SGHNT and CDR2 YYREEE (reference sequence). CDR3 sequence (DNA): TGTGCCAGCAGCTTGGTCAGGGGTGATACGCAGTATTTT. Protein sequence: CASSLVRGDTQYF.

DNA for the CDR3: TGTGCCAGCAGTTCCCCTTACGGCCAAAAGCGGAGGGTTATTAATGAGCAGTTCTTC. Its protein product is CASSSPYGQKRRVINEQFF. V is TRBV28 and J is TRBJ2-1, with D possibly TRBD2 on 6 matching bases. CDR3 length equals 19 residues. V was pared by 4 bases and J by 7 bases, with 29 bases between. Germline V gene data show CDR1 as MDHEN and CDR2 as SYDVKM.

The CDR3 loop reads CASSIQDSNQPQHF. The CDR3 DNA follows: TGTGCCAGCAGTATACAGGATAGCAATCAGCCCCAGCATTTT. The chain is built from TRBV6-2 or TRBV6-3 and TRBJ1-5, with TRBD1 as a possible D gene (5 bases). This CDR3 has 14 residues. The V and J ends lost 5 bases and 0 bases respectively, with 8 bases between them. Germline V CDR1 and CDR2: MNHEY, SVGEGT.

The chain is built from TRBV6-5 and TRBJ1-2; D is unresolved. V lost 2 bases, J lost 4 bases, and 11 bases lay in between. Germline V gene lookup returns CDR1 MNHEY and CDR2 SVGAGI. The CDR3 is 14 amino acids. Here the CDR3 DNA reads TGTGCCAGCAGTTACGACATCATCTCCTATGGCTACACCTTC. Its protein is CASSYDIISYGYTF.

The chain has TRBV5-6 and TRBJ1-1; D unresolved. The CDR3 length is 11 residues. Per germline, CDR1 SGHDT and CDR2 YYEEEE. Trimming stripped 3 bases from V and 8 bases from J, with 8 bases between. The CDR3 is CASSWRSEAFF. CDR3 coding DNA: TGTGCCAGCAGCTGGAGATCGGAAGCTTTCTTT.

This clone was recorded once. This chain connects TRBV2 to TRBJ2-1; TRBD2 aligns across 14 bases. The CDR3 covers 18 residues. Looked up from germline, CDR1 is SNHLY and CDR2 is FYNNEI. Losses at the gene ends were 2 bases for V and 0 bases for J; bases not matched to a gene: 3. CDR3 bases: TGTGCCAGCAGTGAAATCGGGACTAGCGGGAGCTCCTACAATGAGCAGTTCTTC. Protein product: CASSEIGTSGSSYNEQFF.

The DNA for the CDR3 is TGTGCCAGCAGCTTGCCGCCGGGACAGGGAGTCTCTGGGGCCAACGTCCTGACTTTC. Translating it yields CASSLPPGQGVSGANVLTF. V usage is TRBV5-4 and J usage is TRBJ2-6; the match to TRBD1 covers 9 bases. Looked up from germline, CDR1 is SGHNT and CDR2 is YYREEE (reference sequence). J lost 0 bases, V lost 1 base, and 8 bases had no gene match. CDR3 size: 19 residues.

J is TRBJ2-5 and V is TRBV7-9, with D tentatively TRBD2 (5 bases). The germline gives CDR1 SEHNR, CDR2 FQNEAQ (reference sequence). CDR3 length equals 13 residues. Trimming stripped 6 bases from V and 2 bases from J, with 10 bases between. The CDR3 coding sequence is TGTGCCAGCAGTTTCCGGGAACAAGAGACCCAGTACTTC. Amino acids: CASSFREQETQYF.

This clone was observed a handful of times. The chain employs TRBV15 and TRBJ2-5; tentatively, D is TRBD1 (5 bases). Germline values: CDR1 LNHNV, CDR2 YYDKDF (reference sequence). The CDR3 length is 15 residues. The ends were cut back, 5 bases at V and 5 bases at J, with 18 bases in the middle. The CDR3 sequence: CATSPSRQGAETQYF. CDR3 DNA sequence: TGTGCCACCAGCCCGTCAAGGCAGGGTGCGGAGACCCAGTACTTC. Complete variable domain (other parts from reference TRBV15 and TRBJ2-5): DAMVIQNPRYQVTQFGKPVTLSCSQTLNHNVMYWYQQKSSQAPKLLFHYYDKDFNNEADTPDNFQSRRPNTSFCFLDIRSPGLGDTAMYLCATSPSRQGAETQYFGPGTRLLVL.

This chain uses TRBV19 with TRBJ1-5; weak D call: TRBD1 (5 bases). There are 15 residues in the CDR3. The V gene lost 3 bases and the J gene lost 3 bases, with 12 bases spanning the gap. Germline V gene lookup returns CDR1 LNHDA and CDR2 SQIVND (reference sequence). The CDR3 here is CASSIGQLPNQPQHF. The CDR3 region has the DNA TGTGCCAGTAGTATCGGACAACTCCCCAATCAGCCCCAGCATTTT. Using reference TRBV19 and TRBJ1-5 for the parts outside the CDR3, the full variable domain is DGGITQSPKYLFRKEGQNVTLSCEQNLNHDAMYWYRQDPGQGLRLIYYSQIVNDFQKGDIAEGYSVSREKKESFPLTVTSAQKNPTAFYLCASSIGQLPNQPQHFGDGTRLSIL.

The V and J genes are TRBV5-1 and TRBJ2-5; maybe TRBD1 (5 bases). Trimming removed 2 bases from V and 1 base from J, with 6 bases in between. Germline-derived CDR1 and CDR2 are SGHRS and YFSETQ. The CDR3 is made up of 13 amino acids. The CDR3 DNA sequence: TGCGCCAGCAGCTTACAGGTCCAAGAGACCCAGTACTTC. Its protein product is CASSLQVQETQYF. Complete variable domain (other parts from reference TRBV5-1 and TRBJ2-5): KAGVTQTPRYLIKTRGQQVTLSCSPISGHRSVSWYQQTPGQGLQFLFEYFSETQRNKGNFPGRFSGRQFSNSRSEMNVSTLELGDSALYLCASSLQVQETQYFGPGTRLLVL.

V usage is TRBV11-3 and J usage is TRBJ2-7, with 8 nucleotides matching TRBD1. This CDR3 comprises 14 residues. CDR1 is SGHNT and CDR2 is YENEEA in the germline V gene. The V and J ends lost 4 bases and 6 bases, in that order; junction bases with no gene match: 8. CDR3 bases: TGTGCCAGCAGCTCAGGGACAGGTCCCGGCGAGCAGTACTTC. Residues: CASSSGTGPGEQYF.

This sequence joins TRBV13 and TRBJ2-3; 7 nucleotides match TRBD2. The CDR3 loop spans 16 amino acids. The J segment lost 4 bases and the V segment lost 2 bases, leaving 9 bases of the junction unmatched. Germline V CDR1 and CDR2: PRHDT, FYEKMQ (reference sequence). For the CDR3, the DNA is TGTGCCAGCAGCTTATATGGGGGAGGGCCCGCAGATACGCAGTATTTT. This translates into CASSLYGGGPADTQYF.

This clone was counted only a few times. V and J are TRBV2 and TRBJ2-6, with D possibly matching TRBD1 (6 bases). Germline CDR1 is SNHLY and CDR2 is FYNNEI. Trimming shortened V by 7 bases and J by 0 bases, and 16 bases separated the two germline ends. There are 17 residues in the CDR3. CDR3 protein: CASKGQNRDSGANVLTF. CDR3 DNA: TGTGCCAGCAAGGGACAAAATAGGGACTCTGGGGCCAACGTCCTGACTTTC. Supplemented by reference TRBV2 and TRBJ2-6, the full variable domain reads EPEVTQTPSHQVTQMGQEVILRCVPISNHLYFYWYRQILGQKVEFLVSFYNNEISEKSEIFDDQFSVERPDGSNFTLKIRSTKLEDSAMYFCASKGQNRDSGANVLTFGAGSRLTVL.

The V call is TRBV5-4, the J call TRBJ2-1; D not certain. The CDR3 runs to 14 residues. The V gene's germline CDR1 is SGHNT and CDR2 YYREEE (reference sequence). Trimming stripped 4 bases from V and 9 bases from J, with 17 bases between. The CDR3 DNA is TGTGCCAGCAGCCCTTGGGCCATCGGTAGTGAGCAGTTCTTC. This sequence encodes CASSPWAIGSEQFF.

The chain links TRBV18 to TRBJ1-1; 7 bases match TRBD1. V shed 6 bases, J shed 4 bases, and the junction held 14 bases outside the gene matches. CDR1 is KGHSH and CDR2 is LQKENI in the germline V gene. The CDR3 is 16 residues long. CDR3 amino acids: CASSRTPGTDLTEAFF. The DNA of the CDR3 is TGTGCCAGCTCCCGAACTCCCGGGACAGACCTCACTGAAGCTTTCTTT.

The chain is built from TRBV19 and TRBJ2-1; 7 bases map to TRBD1. V dropped 6 bases and J dropped 2; count of bases not matched to a gene: 7. CDR1 is LNHDA and CDR2 is SQIVND in the germline V gene (reference sequence). CDR3 size: 15 residues. Written as DNA, the CDR3 is TGTGCCAGTAGGCCCGACAGGGCCCCCTACAATGAGCAGTTCTTC. This translates into CASRPDRAPYNEQFF.